This TCR beta chain was identified in a study of T cells in Graves' hyperthyroidism and ophthalmopathy. CDR3 length equals 14 residues. Trimming left V 0 bases short and J 5 bases short, with 11 bases between. Germline loops: CDR1 SEHNR, CDR2 FQNEAQ (reference sequence). The study based diagnoses on clinical symptoms, serum thyroxine and TRAb, thyroid ultrasound and orbital computed tomography. PBMCs were sourced from approximately 9.3 ml fresh peripheral blood. Amplification of TCR beta CDR3 regions was performed using RNA transcripts as template. When the TCR CDR3 underwent first-round RT-PCR, the HTBI primer set was used. One entry per CDR3 protein, called by TCRdb with MiXCR from the multiplex PCR reads. The sample holds fewer than 350,000 distinct CDR3 sequences, approximately 14% seen once. This clonotype was counted only a few times.

Sequenced: blood. The J gene is TRBJ2-7, the V gene TRBV7-9; D is unresolved. The clonotype was recovered from a woman in her forties or fifties with Graves' hyperthyroidism that later progressed to Graves' ophthalmopathy. Here the CDR3 DNA reads TGTGCCAGCAGCTTAGCGGTCCGGGCAAACGAGCAGTACTTC. Protein: CASSLAVRANEQYF.